This TCR beta chain was profiled in a study of a mutant IDH1 vaccine in newly diagnosed glioma. As for the study in general: Vaccines began 4-6 weeks after radiotherapy alone, or with temozolomide cycles. Patients' prior therapy spanned radiotherapy, temozolomide, or both; most underwent both.

This clone has more than one count but fewer than ten. Its antigen remains unidentified. Specified time point: week 35, safety follow-up. One vaccine dose held 300 ug of mutant IDH1 20-mer peptide and came with topical imiquimod. Per germline, CDR1 SGHVS and CDR2 FQNEAQ. Between the trimmed V and J ends, which lost 5 bases and 3 bases, there was a span of 19 bases. This CDR3 spans 16 amino acids. Some clones are missing from TCRdb's copy, which holds only in-frame ones; the method was immunoSEQ multiplex PCR. The repertoire has roughly 52,000 clones, 70% to 80% of them found once; the top ten carry 9% to 15%.

The receptor comes from a man aged 40-55 years with glioma. The material sequenced was PBMCs, taken from a glioma patient whose treatment included an IDH1 peptide vaccine. The gene calls are TRBV7-8 and TRBJ1-2, with D possibly TRBD1 on 6 matching bases. In DNA, the CDR3 is TGTGCCAGCAGCCCCTATAGGGGGATTCTCTACTATGGCTACACCTTC. Protein product: CASSPYRGILYYGYTF.